A selection of T cell receptor beta chains follows, all from one sample in a study of blood T cell repertoires in COVID-19. TCRdb keeps only in-frame clones here, not all; method: immunoSEQ multiplex PCR. The data contain 220,000 or so clones, roughly 80% of them seen just once; the ten biggest clones take up 7.5% to 9.5%. Specimen: peripheral blood. These receptors all stem from a woman of 80 years or more with COVID-19, enrolled during active disease. Each CDR3 is given without its conserved first and last residue.

J gene	V gene	CDR3 length	CDR3 protein
TRBJ1-2	TRBV3-1/TRBV3-2	11	ASRREGNYGYT
TRBJ2-4	TRBV19	11	AAARRESDIQY
TRBJ1-4	TRBV7-2	12	AIRTAATNEKLF
TRBJ2-4	TRBV18	16	ASSAIPGQGLAKNIQY
TRBJ1-4	TRBV3-1/TRBV3-2	13	ASSFTGGSNEKLF
TRBJ2-1	TRBV5-1	12	ASSAGTVGNEQF
TRBJ2-5	TRBV7-2	12	ASLSSGKGETQY
TRBJ2-1	TRBV4-1	14	ASSQGSGGSYNEQF
TRBJ1-2	TRBV25-1	13	ASSVGLGGGSGYT
TRBJ1-2	TRBV27	13	ASSLGGASPRGYT
TRBJ2-7	TRBV19	16	ASSVLYDSARTSYEQY
TRBJ2-5	TRBV29-1	11	SVEGADRETQY
TRBJ1-1	TRBV6-5	11	ASIAGRSTEAF
TRBJ2-7	TRBV18	11	ASSPPGGEEQY
TRBJ1-4	TRBV5-6	17	ASSLAYFPGQGTVEKLF
TRBJ2-1	TRBV6-2/TRBV6-3	13	ASSYGGGKNNEQF
TRBJ1-5	TRBV19	13	ASSIEGGSNQPQH
TRBJ2-1	TRBV19	13	ASSPDRGGYNEQF
TRBJ1-2	TRBV12-3/TRBV12-4	10	ASSPQTDGYT
TRBJ1-1	TRBV29-1	11	SVEAPGNTEAF
TRBJ1-4	TRBV6-5	13	ASSYSISGGEKLF
TRBJ1-1	TRBV30	12	AWRVGQLNTEAF
TRBJ2-4	TRBV24-1	15	ATSDSGTGVAKNIQY
TRBJ1-2	TRBV19	11	ASRLEGNYGYT
TRBJ2-5	TRBV1	14	TSSQDIAGCQETQY
TRBJ1-2	TRBV28	13	ASSPYGRARSGYT
TRBJ2-2	TRBV5-4	15	ASSLDWTKVGTGELF
TRBJ2-5	TRBV7-6	11	ASSLETQQTQY
TRBJ2-1	TRBV9	13	ASSARTGRHNEQF
TRBJ1-1	TRBV14	12	ASSRRGGNTEAF
TRBJ2-7	TRBV3-1/TRBV3-2	10	ASSQAQGFEY
TRBJ1-1	TRBV6-5	13	ASRINQGRNTEAF
TRBJ1-1	TRBV5-1	11	ASSFWQDTEAF
TRBJ1-4	TRBV5-1	13	ASSFGGGREEKLF
TRBJ2-7	TRBV11-2	11	ASSLVQSYEQY
TRBJ2-1	TRBV18	13	ASSPGTSYGNEQF
TRBJ1-1	TRBV30	12	AWSFGGLGSGAF
TRBJ1-2	TRBV2	11	ASSSDFNYGYT
TRBJ2-1	TRBV30	12	AWGRELGYNEQF
TRBJ2-5	TRBV4-1	12	ASSWTGYEETQY